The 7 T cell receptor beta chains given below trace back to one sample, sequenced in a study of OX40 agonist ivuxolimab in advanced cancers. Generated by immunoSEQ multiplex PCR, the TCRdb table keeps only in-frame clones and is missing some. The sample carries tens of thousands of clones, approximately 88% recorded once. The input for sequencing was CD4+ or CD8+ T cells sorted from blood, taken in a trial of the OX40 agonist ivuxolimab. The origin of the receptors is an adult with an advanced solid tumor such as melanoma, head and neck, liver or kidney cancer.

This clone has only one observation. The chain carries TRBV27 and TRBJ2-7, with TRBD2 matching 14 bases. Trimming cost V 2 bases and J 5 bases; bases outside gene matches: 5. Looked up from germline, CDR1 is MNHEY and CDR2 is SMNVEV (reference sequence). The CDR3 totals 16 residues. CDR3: CASSLRGLAGANEQYF. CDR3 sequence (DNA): TGTGCCAGCAGTTTAAGGGGACTAGCGGGAGCGAACGAGCAGTACTTC.

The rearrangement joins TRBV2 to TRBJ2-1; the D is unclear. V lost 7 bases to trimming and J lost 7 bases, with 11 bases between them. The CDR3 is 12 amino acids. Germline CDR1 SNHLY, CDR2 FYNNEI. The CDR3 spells CASKEAANEQFF. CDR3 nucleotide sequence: TGTGCCAGCAAAGAAGCAGCGAATGAGCAGTTCTTC.

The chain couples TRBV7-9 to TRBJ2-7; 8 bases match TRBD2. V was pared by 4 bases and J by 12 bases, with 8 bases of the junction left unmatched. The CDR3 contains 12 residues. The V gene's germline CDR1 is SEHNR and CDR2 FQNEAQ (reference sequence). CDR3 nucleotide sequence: TGTGCCAGCAGCTACGGGACTAGTTATGCGTACTTC. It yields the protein CASSYGTSYAYF.

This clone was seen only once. CDR3 nucleotides: TGCGCCAGCAGCGCCGGGACTAGAACTTCCTACGAGCAGTACTTC. This encodes CASSAGTRTSYEQYF. The chain couples TRBV5-1 to TRBJ2-7, with TRBD2 matching over 8 bases. Germline CDR1 and CDR2: SGHRS and YFSETQ. Losses at the gene ends were 4 bases for V and 1 base for J; bases not matched to a gene: 7. The CDR3 length is 15 residues.

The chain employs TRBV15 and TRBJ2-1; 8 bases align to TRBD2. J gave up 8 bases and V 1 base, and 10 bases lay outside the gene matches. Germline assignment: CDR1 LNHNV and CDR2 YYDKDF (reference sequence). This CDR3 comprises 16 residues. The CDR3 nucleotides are TGTGCCACCAGCAGAGTGGCTAGCGGGTGGAGTTATGAGCAGTTCTTC. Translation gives CATSRVASGWSYEQFF.

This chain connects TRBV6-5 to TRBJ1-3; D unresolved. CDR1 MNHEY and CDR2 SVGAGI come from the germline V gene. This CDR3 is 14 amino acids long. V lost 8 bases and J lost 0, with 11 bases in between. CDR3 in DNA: TGTGCCAGCCGGAACGGTAACTCTGGAAACACCATATATTTT. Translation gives CASRNGNSGNTIYF.

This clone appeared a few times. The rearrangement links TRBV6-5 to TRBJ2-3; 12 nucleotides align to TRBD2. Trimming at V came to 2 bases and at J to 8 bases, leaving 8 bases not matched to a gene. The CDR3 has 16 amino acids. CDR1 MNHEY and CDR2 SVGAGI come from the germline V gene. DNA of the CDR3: TGTGCCAGCAGTTACACGCCTAGCGGGAGGGCGAGTACGCAGTATTTT. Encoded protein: CASSYTPSGRASTQYF.